This T cell receptor (beta chain) was identified in a study of glioma-infiltrating T cells after dendritic cell vaccination. Between the trimmed V and J ends, which lost 5 bases and 0 bases, there was a span of 11 bases. Germline values: CDR1 SGHAT, CDR2 FQNNGV. CDR3 length equals 14 residues. Up to 2 ug genomic DNA was used for TCRB CDR3 amplification. Using immunoSEQ multiplex PCR, the repertoire was profiled, and TCRdb retains in-frame clones only, with some absent. The sample lists some 100,000 clones, 70% to 80% occurring once. The TCR originated in a human donor with glioblastoma. Sequencing used blood, obtained before dendritic cell vaccination. The chain employs TRBV11-2 and TRBJ2-7; D possibly corresponds to TRBD1 (5 bases). CDR3: CASSPQTDSYEQYF. DNA for the CDR3: TGTGCCAGCAGCCCCCAGACAGACTCCTACGAGCAGTACTTC.